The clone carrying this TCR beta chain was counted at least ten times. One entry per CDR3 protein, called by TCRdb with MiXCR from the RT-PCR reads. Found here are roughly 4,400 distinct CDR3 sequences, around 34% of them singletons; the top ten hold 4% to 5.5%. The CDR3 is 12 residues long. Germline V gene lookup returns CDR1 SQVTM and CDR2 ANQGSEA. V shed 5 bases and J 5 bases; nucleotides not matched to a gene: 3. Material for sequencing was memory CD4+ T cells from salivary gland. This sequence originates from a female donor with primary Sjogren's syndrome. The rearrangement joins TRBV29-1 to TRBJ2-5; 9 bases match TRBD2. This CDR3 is CSVRAGGETQYF. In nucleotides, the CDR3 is TGCAGCGTTCGAGCGGGGGGCGAGACCCAGTACTTC.